The 25 T cell receptor beta chains reported below all come from one sample, sequenced in a study of tumor and adjacent non-tumor tissue in lung cancer. Three rounds of nested PCR, following a modified ARM-PCR protocol, produced the TCRbeta library. TCRdb reprocessed the multiplex PCR reads via MiXCR and lists one record per CDR3 protein. The sample holds approximately 90,000 distinct CDR3 sequences, more than 75% seen once. The template was RNA from unsorted bulk tissue. More than 3 cm separated this lung sample from the edge of the tumor. The sample consisted of distant non-tumor lung tissue. The origin of the receptors is a woman aged 50 to 60 with non-small cell lung cancer.

On this clonotype itself: This likely comes from a read error, as the CDR3 has no conserved phenylalanine or tryptophan at its end. The chain joins TRBV6-5 to TRBJ2-5; the match to TRBD2 covers 7 bases. V was pared by 4 bases and J by 6 bases, with 11 bases of the junction left unmatched. Germline V CDR1 and CDR2: MNHEY, SVGAGI. This CDR3 contains 15 residues. This CDR3 is CASSFSYGREKTQYI. The CDR3 DNA sequence: TGTGCCAGCAGTTTCTCGTATGGGAGGGAGAAGACCCAGTACATC.

Worth noting for this clonotype: This may be a read error, as it is one base from a much larger clone. The chain is built from TRBV5-1 and TRBJ2-2, with D uncertain. Germline values: CDR1 SGHRS, CDR2 YFSETQ. The CDR3 length is 13 residues. The CDR3 nucleotides read TGCGCCAACAGCCGTAATCAACTCGGGGAGCTGTTTTTT. Protein product: CANSRNQLGELFF.

To note about this clonotype: This clone may be a read error of a much larger clone one base away. J is TRBJ2-7 and V is TRBV5-1, with 8 bases aligning to TRBD1. Germline V CDR1 and CDR2: SGHRS, YFSETQ. V gave up 9 bases and J gave up 2 bases; unmatched junction bases: 10. The CDR3 consists of 14 residues. The CDR3 region has the DNA TGCGCCAACAGAACCGGGACAGGTCCCTACGAGCAGTACTTC. Residues: CANRTGTGPYEQYF.

This clonotype was recorded only once. The chain joins TRBV20-1 to TRBJ2-1; TRBD2 is a possible D gene (6 bases). V lost 8 bases and J lost 1, with 18 bases in between. Per the germline V gene, CDR1 is DFQATT and CDR2 is SNEGSKA (reference sequence). This CDR3 has 15 residues. CDR3 loop: CSTGGLSLSYNEQFF. Written as DNA, the CDR3 is TGCAGTACTGGAGGACTATCTCTTTCCTACAATGAGCAGTTCTTC.

This clonotype was found once. Compared with germline, one end of the junction differs, possibly owing to a read error. This chain joins TRBV4-2 and TRBJ2-7; D gene unclear. Per germline, CDR1 LGHNA and CDR2 YNFKEQ. The CDR3 has 16 amino acids. CDR3 protein: CASSHAVEAVPYEDHF. CDR3 bases: TGTGCCAGCAGCCATGCAGTAGAGGCGGTCCCCTACGAGGACCACTTC.

The V call is TRBV12-3 or TRBV12-4, the J call TRBJ1-2, with a tentative D call TRBD1 (5 bases). The CDR3 contains 14 residues. Trimming stripped 6 bases from V and 8 bases from J, with 19 bases between. The CDR3 nucleotides are TGTGCCAGCAGACCTCTCGCCAGGGTAGCAGGCTACACCTTC. It specifies CASRPLARVAGYTF.

The chain combines TRBV12-3 or TRBV12-4 with TRBJ1-6; possibly TRBD1 for D (6 bases). V was cut by 7 bases and J by 12 bases, with 19 bases left in between. The CDR3 has 14 amino acids. The CDR3 is CASNSQGYNLPLHF. The DNA for the CDR3 is TGTGCCAGCAATTCTCAGGGGTATAACTTACCCCTCCACTTT.

Turning to this clonotype: At one end the junction does not follow the germline gene, possibly because of a read error. The V call is TRBV11-2, the J call TRBJ1-1; D remains unclear. Germline CDR1 is SGHAT and CDR2 is FQNNGV. The CDR3 is made up of 15 amino acids. The CDR3 loop is CASSLETEANSEAFF. Here the CDR3 DNA reads TGTGCCAGCAGCTTAGAGACGGAGGCGAACTCTGAAGCTTTCTTT.

Concerning this clonotype: Sequence at one end of the junction differs from germline and may be a read error. The rearrangement joins TRBV6-1 to TRBJ2-3; D unclear. Germline values: CDR1 MNHNS, CDR2 SASEGT. CDR3 length: 16 residues. The CDR3 is CASSESLSGNTDTQYF. The CDR3 DNA reads as TGCGCCAGCAGTGAGAGTCTATCGGGTAACACAGATACGCAGTATTTT.

This rearrangement joins TRBV11-2 to TRBJ2-7, with D unresolved. Germline V gene sequence: CDR1 SGHAT, CDR2 FQNNGV. CDR3 length equals 14 residues. Trimming stripped 3 bases from V and 5 bases from J, with 14 bases between. The chain's CDR3 is CASSLTDPAHEQYF. Here the CDR3 DNA reads TGTGCCAGCAGCTTGACGGACCCTGCCCACGAGCAGTACTTC.

V is TRBV5-4 and J is TRBJ2-7; perhaps TRBD2 as D (5 bases). Germline CDR1 is SGHNT and CDR2 is YYREEE (reference sequence). The CDR3 runs to 16 residues. Trimming left V 5 bases short and J 8 bases short, with 26 bases between. The chain's CDR3 is CASSLTMWEPPNKQYF. CDR3 coding DNA: TGTGCCAGCAGTTTGACTATGTGGGAGCCTCCTAACAAGCAGTACTTC.

Concerning this clonotype: A much larger clone lies a single base off, so this may be a read error. The V call is TRBV6-1, the J call TRBJ1-1; tentatively, D is TRBD1 (6 bases). CDR1 and CDR2 (germline): MNHNS, SASEGT. The CDR3 runs 13 residues. CDR3: CAGSVGGFTEAYF. The CDR3 DNA follows: TGTGCCGGCAGTGTAGGGGGGTTCACTGAAGCTTACTTT.

A note on this clonotype: Germline and junction disagree at one end, which may indicate a read error. The V call is TRBV6-5, the J call TRBJ1-2, with TRBD1 matching 8 bases. CDR3 length: 14 amino acids. Germline CDR1 is MNHEY and CDR2 is SVGAGI. Here the CDR3 DNA reads TGTGCCAGCACCCTCTGGACAGGGATCTATGGTTACACCTTC. Translating it yields CASTLWTGIYGYTF.

Comment on this clonotype: It may be a read error: a sequence one base away is much more abundant. CDR3 loop: CAIKAGTSGREQFF. The CDR3 DNA reads TGTGCCATCAAGGCCGGGACTAGCGGGAGAGAGCAGTTCTTC. The V gene is TRBV25-1, the J gene TRBJ2-1, with 14 bases identical to TRBD2. The CDR3 has 14 amino acids. The V gene's germline CDR1 is MGHDK and CDR2 SYGVNS. The ends lost 10 bases at V and 10 bases at J; junction bases unmatched: 9.

Notes on this clonotype: Germline is not matched at one junction end, which may reflect a read error. V gene TRBV6-6 combines with J gene TRBJ2-1, with 9 bases lining up with TRBD2. CDR3 length equals 15 residues. Germline assignment: CDR1 MNHNY and CDR2 SVGAGI (reference sequence). DNA for the CDR3: TGTGCCAGCAGTTATAACCTAGCGGGGTACAATGAGCGGTTCTTC. This translates into CASSYNLAGYNERFF.

In regard to this clonotype: At one end, the junction sequence differs from germline, possibly due to a read error. In DNA form, the CDR3 reads TGTGCCAGCAACTTAAGGGCAGCAACCAGCAATGAGCAGTTCTTC. It yields the protein CASNLRAATSNEQFF. The chain combines TRBV7-2 with TRBJ2-1, with D unclear. The length of the CDR3 is 15 residues. Germline V CDR1 and CDR2: SGHTA, FQGNSA. Together with reference TRBV7-2 and TRBJ2-1, the CDR3 gives the full variable domain: GAGVSQSPSNKVTEKGKDVELRCDPISGHTALYWYRQSLGQGLEFLIYFQGNSAPDKSGLPSDRFSAERTGGSVSTLTIQRTQQEDSAVYLCASNLRAATSNEQFFGPGTRLTVL.

CDR3 protein: CASSPPARVTHGYTF. DNA for the CDR3: TGTGCCAGCAGTCCCCCTGCCCGGGTTACACATGGCTACACCTTC. This chain connects TRBV28 to TRBJ1-2; unclear D gene. Looked up from germline, CDR1 is MDHEN and CDR2 is SYDVKM. This CDR3 is 15 amino acids long. With 5 bases removed from V and 6 bases from J, the gap between germline ends came to 19 bases.

Details on this clonotype: It is likely a read error, because the conserved phenylalanine at the end of the CDR3 is missing. The V and J genes are TRBV4-1 and TRBJ2-2; D ambiguous. Germline-derived CDR1 and CDR2 are MGHRA and YSYEKL. The V end was cut by 1 base, the J end by 5 bases, with 14 bases between. The CDR3 totals 16 residues. CDR3 in amino acids: CASSQAGSINTGELFI. The DNA for the CDR3 is TGCGCCAGCAGCCAAGCCGGGTCGATTAATACCGGGGAGCTGTTTATT.

A remark on this clonotype: It may be a read error: a sequence one base away is much more abundant. The chain combines TRBV30 with TRBJ2-7, with a weak D call TRBD1 (5 bases). This CDR3 spans 15 amino acids. V was trimmed by 1 base and J by 5 bases, leaving 18 bases between them. CDR1 GTSNPN and CDR2 SVGIG come from the germline V gene (reference sequence). The CDR3 bases are TGTGCCTGGAGTGGAGGAATAGTACAGGAAAACGAGCAGTACTTC. Encoded protein: CAWSGGIVQENEQYF.

A note on this clonotype: A read error may produce the germline difference seen at one junction end. V is TRBV12-3 or TRBV12-4 and J is TRBJ1-5; 8 positions match TRBD1. The CDR3 extends over 14 amino acids. As DNA, the CDR3 is TGTGTCAGCAACTCCCCCAGGGGGCGCCAGCCCCAGCATTTT. Its translation: CVSNSPRGRQPQHF.

This clonotype occurred a few times. No conserved phenylalanine or tryptophan is present at the end of the CDR3, so a read error is the likely explanation. This rearrangement joins TRBV29-1 to TRBJ2-5, with D possibly being TRBD2 (5 bases). Germline CDR1 and CDR2: SQVTM and ANQGSEA. Trimming removed 3 bases at V and 3 bases at J, with 20 bases between. The CDR3 runs 16 residues. CDR3 residues: CSVDGGGVSREETQYL. CDR3 sequence (DNA): TGCAGCGTTGATGGAGGTGGAGTGTCCCGAGAAGAGACCCAGTACCTC.

The sample holds a few counts of this clonotype. A much larger clonotype is one base distant, so this may be a read error. The chain carries TRBV28 and TRBJ1-1; 9 bases agree with TRBD1. Looked up from germline, CDR1 is MDHEN and CDR2 is SYDVKM. The CDR3 runs 14 residues. Here the CDR3 DNA reads TGTGTCAGCCTGAAACAGGGGGCACATACTGAAGCTTTCTTT. Translating gives CVSLKQGAHTEAFF.

As to this clonotype: One base away lies a much larger clone, so this may be a sequencing read error. This chain uses TRBV6-1 with TRBJ1-2, with unresolved D. The length of the CDR3 is 11 residues. Germline CDR1 and CDR2: MNHNS and SASEGT. CDR3 sequence reads: CARSEIGGYTF. CDR3 DNA: TGTGCCAGAAGTGAAATAGGGGGCTACACCTTC.

The chain is built from TRBV28 and TRBJ2-5; 11 bases map to TRBD1. This CDR3 contains 16 residues. Looked up from germline, CDR1 is MDHEN and CDR2 is SYDVKM. CDR3 residues: CASGTPGQGEKETQYF. The CDR3 DNA follows: TGTGCGAGCGGTACTCCGGGACAGGGGGAGAAAGAGACCCAGTACTTC.

To note about this clonotype: A much bigger clone sits one base away, suggesting this may be a read error. V usage is TRBV28 and J usage is TRBJ2-3; D is undetermined. Trimming stripped 7 bases from V and 2 bases from J, with 16 bases between. CDR1 MDHEN and CDR2 SYDVKM come from the germline V gene. The CDR3 length is 15 residues. The CDR3, as DNA: TGTGCCAGCACTCGGACCCCCCTAAACACAGATACGCAGTATTTT. This sequence encodes CASTRTPLNTDTQYF.